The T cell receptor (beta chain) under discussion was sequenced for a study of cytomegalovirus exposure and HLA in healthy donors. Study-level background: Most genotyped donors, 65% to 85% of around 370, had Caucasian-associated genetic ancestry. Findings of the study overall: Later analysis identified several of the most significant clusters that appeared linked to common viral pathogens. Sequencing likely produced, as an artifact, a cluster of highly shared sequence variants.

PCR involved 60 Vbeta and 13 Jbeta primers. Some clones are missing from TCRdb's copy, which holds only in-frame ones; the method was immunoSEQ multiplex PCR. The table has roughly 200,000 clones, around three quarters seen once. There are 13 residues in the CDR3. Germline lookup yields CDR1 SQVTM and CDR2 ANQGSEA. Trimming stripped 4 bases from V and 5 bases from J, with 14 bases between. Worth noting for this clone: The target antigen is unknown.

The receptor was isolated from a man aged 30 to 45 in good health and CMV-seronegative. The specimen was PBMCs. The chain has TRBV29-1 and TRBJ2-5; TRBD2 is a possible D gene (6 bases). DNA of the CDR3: TGCAGCGTTGCTTCTAGCGTCAGTGAGACCCAGTACTTC. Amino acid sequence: CSVASSVSETQYF.